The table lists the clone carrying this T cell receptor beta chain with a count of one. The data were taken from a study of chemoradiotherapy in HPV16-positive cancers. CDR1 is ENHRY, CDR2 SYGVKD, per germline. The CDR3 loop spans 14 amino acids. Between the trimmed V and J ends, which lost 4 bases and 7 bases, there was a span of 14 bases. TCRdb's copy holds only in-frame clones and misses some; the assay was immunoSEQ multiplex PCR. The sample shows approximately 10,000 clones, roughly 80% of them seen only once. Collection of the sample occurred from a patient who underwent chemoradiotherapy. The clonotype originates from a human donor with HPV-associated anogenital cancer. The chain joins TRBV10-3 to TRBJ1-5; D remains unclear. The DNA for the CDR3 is TGTGCCATCAGTGTGAATGGGGATCAACAGCCCCAGCATTTT. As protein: CAISVNGDQQPQHF.